The entry below describes one T cell receptor beta chain. The data originate from a study of T cell responses to AZD1222 COVID-19 vaccine. Libraries were prepared by immunoSEQ multiplex PCR; TCRdb keeps only in-frame clonotypes and omits some of them. The data contain about 95,000 clones, about 89% of them seen just once; the ten biggest clones take up around 3.5%. With V trimmed by 3 bases and J by 6 bases, 7 bases remained unmatched. Germline V gene lookup returns CDR1 SGDLS and CDR2 YYNGEE. The CDR3 runs 15 residues. The sequence was obtained from an adult in good health. The sample here was peripheral blood, taken on day 0 of AZD1222 vaccination. The chain carries TRBV9 and TRBJ2-3; 10 nucleotides align to TRBD1. The CDR3 DNA reads TGTGCCAGCAGCGACCGACAGGGGGCCCGCGATACGCAGTATTTT. It codes for CASSDRQGARDTQYF. The full variable domain, its missing parts supplied by reference TRBV9 and TRBJ2-3, is DSGVTQTPKHLITATGQRVTLRCSPRSGDLSVYWYQQSLDQGLQFLIQYYNGEERAKGNILERFSAQQFPDLHSELNLSSLELGDSALYFCASSDRQGARDTQYFGPGTRLTVL.